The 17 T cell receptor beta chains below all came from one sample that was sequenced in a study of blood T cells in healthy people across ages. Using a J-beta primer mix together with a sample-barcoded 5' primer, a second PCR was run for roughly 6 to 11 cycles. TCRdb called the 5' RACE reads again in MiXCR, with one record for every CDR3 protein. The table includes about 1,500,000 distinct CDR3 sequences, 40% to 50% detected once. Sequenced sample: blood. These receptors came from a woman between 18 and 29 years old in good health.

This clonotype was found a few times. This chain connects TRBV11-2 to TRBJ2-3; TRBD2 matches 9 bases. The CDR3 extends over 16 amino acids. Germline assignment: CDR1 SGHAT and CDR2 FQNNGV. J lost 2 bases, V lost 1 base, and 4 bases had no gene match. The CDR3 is CASSLAAGGITDTQYF. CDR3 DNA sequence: TGTGCCAGCAGCTTAGCGGCGGGGGGGATCACAGATACGCAGTATTTT. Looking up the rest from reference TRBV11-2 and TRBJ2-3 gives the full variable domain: EAGVAQSPRYKIIEKRQSVAFWCNPISGHATLYWYQQILGQGPKLLIQFQNNGVVDDSQLPKDRFSAERLKGVDSTLKIQPAKLEDSAVYLCASSLAAGGITDTQYFGPGTRLTVL.

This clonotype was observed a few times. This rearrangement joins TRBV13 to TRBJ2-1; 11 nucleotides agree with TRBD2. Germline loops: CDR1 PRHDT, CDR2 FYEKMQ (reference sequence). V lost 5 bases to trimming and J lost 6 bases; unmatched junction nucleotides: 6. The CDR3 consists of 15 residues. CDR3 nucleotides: TGTGCCAGCAGCACCCTCGGGACTAGCGGCAATGAGCAGTTCTTC. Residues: CASSTLGTSGNEQFF. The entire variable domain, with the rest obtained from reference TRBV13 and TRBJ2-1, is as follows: AAGVIQSPRHLIKEKRETATLKCYPIPRHDTVYWYQQGPGQDPQFLISFYEKMQSDKGSIPDRFSAQQFSDYHSELNMSSLELGDSALYFCASSTLGTSGNEQFFGPGTRLTVL.

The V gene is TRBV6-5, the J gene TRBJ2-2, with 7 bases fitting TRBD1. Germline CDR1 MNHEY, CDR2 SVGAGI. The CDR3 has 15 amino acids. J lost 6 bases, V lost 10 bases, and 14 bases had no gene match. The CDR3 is CATMGETGYPGELFF. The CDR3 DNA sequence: TGTGCCACCATGGGGGAGACAGGGTATCCCGGGGAGCTGTTTTTT.

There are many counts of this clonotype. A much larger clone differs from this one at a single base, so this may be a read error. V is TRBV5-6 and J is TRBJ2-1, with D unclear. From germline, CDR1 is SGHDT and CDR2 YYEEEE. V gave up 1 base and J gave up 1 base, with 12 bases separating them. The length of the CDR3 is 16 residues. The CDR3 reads CASSLKGCNSYNEQFF. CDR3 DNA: TGTGCCAGCAGCTTGAAAGGGTGTAATTCCTACAATGAGCAGTTCTTC.

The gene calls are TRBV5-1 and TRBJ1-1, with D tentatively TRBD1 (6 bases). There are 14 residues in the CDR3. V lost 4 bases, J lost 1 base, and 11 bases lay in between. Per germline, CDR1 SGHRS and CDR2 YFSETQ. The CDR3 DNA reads TGCGCCAGCAGCCGGGACACCTCGAACACTGAAGCTTTCTTT. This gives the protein CASSRDTSNTEAFF. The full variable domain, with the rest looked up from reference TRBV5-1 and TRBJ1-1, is KAGVTQTPRYLIKTRGQQVTLSCSPISGHRSVSWYQQTPGQGLQFLFEYFSETQRNKGNFPGRFSGRQFSNSRSEMNVSTLELGDSALYLCASSRDTSNTEAFFGQGTRLTVV.

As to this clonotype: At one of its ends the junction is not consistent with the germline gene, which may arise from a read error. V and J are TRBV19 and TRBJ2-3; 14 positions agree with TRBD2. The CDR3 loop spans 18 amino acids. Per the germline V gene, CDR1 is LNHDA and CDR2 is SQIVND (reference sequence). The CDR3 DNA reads TGTGCCGGTAGTCTATCCGGACTAGCGGGGGGTAGCACAGATACGCAGTATTTT. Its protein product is CAGSLSGLAGGSTDTQYF.

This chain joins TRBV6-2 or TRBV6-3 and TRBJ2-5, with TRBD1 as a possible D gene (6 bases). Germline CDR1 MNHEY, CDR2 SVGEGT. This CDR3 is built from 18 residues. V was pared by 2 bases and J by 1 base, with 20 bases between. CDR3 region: CASSYRAGMGHSQETQYF. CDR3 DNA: TGTGCCAGCAGTTACAGAGCCGGCATGGGACACAGCCAAGAGACCCAGTACTTC.

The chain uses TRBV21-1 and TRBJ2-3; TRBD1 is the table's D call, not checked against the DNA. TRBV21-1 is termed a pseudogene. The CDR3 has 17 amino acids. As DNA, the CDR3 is TGTGCCAGCAGCAAACCCGAGGCGGGGGGAAGCACAGATACGCAGTATTTT. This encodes CASSKPEAGGSTDTQYF.

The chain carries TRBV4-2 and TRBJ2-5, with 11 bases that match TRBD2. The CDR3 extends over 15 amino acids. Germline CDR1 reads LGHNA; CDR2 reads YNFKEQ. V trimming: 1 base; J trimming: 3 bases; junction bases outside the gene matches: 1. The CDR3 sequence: CASSQVAGGEETQYF. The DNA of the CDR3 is TGTGCCAGCAGCCAAGTAGCGGGGGGGGAAGAGACCCAGTACTTC.

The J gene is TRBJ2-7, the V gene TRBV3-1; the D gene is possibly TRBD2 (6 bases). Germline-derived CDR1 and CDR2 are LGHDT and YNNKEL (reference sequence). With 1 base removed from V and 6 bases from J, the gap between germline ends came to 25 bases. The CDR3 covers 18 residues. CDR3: CASSQVQAGTTQQVEQYF. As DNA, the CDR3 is TGTGCCAGCAGCCAAGTACAGGCGGGAACAACCCAACAGGTCGAGCAGTACTTC.

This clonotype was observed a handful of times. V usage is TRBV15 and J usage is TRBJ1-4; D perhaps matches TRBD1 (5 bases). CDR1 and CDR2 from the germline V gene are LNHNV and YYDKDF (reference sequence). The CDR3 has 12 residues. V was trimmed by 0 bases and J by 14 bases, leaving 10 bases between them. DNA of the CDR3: TGTGCCACCAGCAGAGATAGGGACCTTCTGTTTTTT. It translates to CATSRDRDLLFF.

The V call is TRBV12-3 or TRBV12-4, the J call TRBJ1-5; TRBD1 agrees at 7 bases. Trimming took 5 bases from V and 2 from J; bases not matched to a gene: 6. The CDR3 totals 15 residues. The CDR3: CASSIGGAGNQPQHF. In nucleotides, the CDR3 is TGTGCCAGCAGTATAGGGGGCGCGGGCAATCAGCCCCAGCATTTT.

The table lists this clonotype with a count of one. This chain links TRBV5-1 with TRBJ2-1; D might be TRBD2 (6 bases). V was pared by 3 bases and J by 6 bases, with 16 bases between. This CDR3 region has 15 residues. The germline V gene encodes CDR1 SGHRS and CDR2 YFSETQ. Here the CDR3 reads CASSWRSSVRNEQFF. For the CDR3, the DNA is TGCGCCAGCAGCTGGAGGTCTAGCGTGCGCAATGAGCAGTTCTTC.

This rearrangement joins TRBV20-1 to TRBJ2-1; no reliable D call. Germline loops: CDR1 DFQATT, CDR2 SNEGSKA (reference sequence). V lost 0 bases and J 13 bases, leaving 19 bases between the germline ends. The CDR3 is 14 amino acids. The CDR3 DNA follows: TGCAGTGCTAGAGATCTCCGCTTTGAAGAGACCCAGTTCTTC. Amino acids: CSARDLRFEETQFF.

Here the CDR3 DNA reads TGCAGTGCCCGGTCGACTAGCGGGGCCTACAATGAGCAGTTCTTC. Its protein product is CSARSTSGAYNEQFF. The chain has TRBV20-1 and TRBJ2-1, with 11 bases identical to TRBD2. This CDR3 is 15 amino acids long. V shed 6 bases, J shed 2 bases, and the junction held 6 bases outside the gene matches. CDR1 is DFQATT, CDR2 SNEGSKA, per germline (reference sequence).

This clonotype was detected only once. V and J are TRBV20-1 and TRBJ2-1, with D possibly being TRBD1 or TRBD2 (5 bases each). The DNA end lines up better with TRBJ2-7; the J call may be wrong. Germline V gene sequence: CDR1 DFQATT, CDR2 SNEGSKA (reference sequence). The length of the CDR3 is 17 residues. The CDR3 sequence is CSARAGTPGSSYNEQYF. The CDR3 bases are TGCAGTGCTAGGGCCGGGACCCCCGGAAGCTCCTACAATGAGCAGTACTTC.

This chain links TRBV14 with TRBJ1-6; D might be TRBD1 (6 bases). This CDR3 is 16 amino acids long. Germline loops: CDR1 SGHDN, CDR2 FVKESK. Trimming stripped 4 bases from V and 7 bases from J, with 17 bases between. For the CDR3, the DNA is TGTGCCAGCAGCCTTATACAAGGGGGGCGGAATTCACCCCTCCACTTT. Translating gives CASSLIQGGRNSPLHF.